The 26 T cell receptor beta chains listed next were all sequenced from one sample in a study of T cells expressing NK-cell markers. From its re-call of the 5' RACE reads, TCRdb lists each CDR3 protein once, without DNA. Here the sample table reports a few hundred thousand distinct CDR3 sequences. The specimen was blood T cells: a sorted CD56 or NKG2C T cell subset, CD4+ or CD8+ T cells, or bulk PBMC T cells (not recorded which). These receptors were taken from a woman between 50 and 59 years old in good health.

This sequence joins TRBV19 and TRBJ2-1; checking the TCRdb D call of TRBD2 is not possible without DNA. Germline values: CDR1 LNHDA, CDR2 SQIVND (reference sequence). CDR3 length: 16 amino acids. CDR3 sequence reads: CASSIGLAGALGEQFF. Drawing the rest from reference TRBV19 and TRBJ2-1, the complete variable domain is DGGITQSPKYLFRKEGQNVTLSCEQNLNHDAMYWYRQDPGQGLRLIYYSQIVNDFQKGDIAEGYSVSREKKESFPLTVTSAQKNPTAFYLCASSIGLAGALGEQFFGPGTRLTVL.

The chain employs TRBV5-6 and TRBJ2-4; TCRdb's D call of TRBD1 is untestable without DNA. Germline V gene sequence: CDR1 SGHDT, CDR2 YYEEEE. This CDR3 region has 16 residues. The CDR3 protein is CASSLALTGPKNIQYF.

The V call is TRBV14, the J call TRBJ2-3; the D call from TCRdb, TRBD2, cannot be confirmed without DNA. The germline CDR1 and CDR2 sequences are SGHDN and FVKESK. The CDR3 loop spans 15 amino acids. The CDR3 protein is CASSQGYRDTDTQYF.

The chain employs TRBV29-1 and TRBJ2-4. This CDR3 spans 14 amino acids. CDR1 is SQVTM and CDR2 is ANQGSEA in the germline V gene. The CDR3 reads CSVLDVLAKNIQYF.

The chain employs TRBV11-2 and TRBJ1-1; TCRdb's D gene call, TRBD1, goes unchecked for lack of DNA. This CDR3 is built from 17 residues. Germline V gene sequence: CDR1 SGHAT, CDR2 FQNNGV. The CDR3: CASSLGATGAVDSEAFF.

V is TRBV6-6 and J is TRBJ1-2. This CDR3 has 14 amino acids. The V gene's germline CDR1 is MNHNY and CDR2 SVGAGI (reference sequence). The CDR3 loop is CASSYSSASYGYTF.

The chain couples TRBV7-7 to TRBJ2-3; TCRdb's D call, TRBD1, is unchecked because there is no DNA. Germline loops: CDR1 SSHAT, CDR2 FNYEAQ (reference sequence). The CDR3 runs to 15 residues. The CDR3 is CASSKTGSSTDTQYF.

The rearrangement links TRBV11-1 to TRBJ2-1; TCRdb outputs TRBD1, but without DNA this stays unchecked. CDR3 size: 13 residues. From germline, CDR1 is SGHAT and CDR2 FQDESV (reference sequence). Here the CDR3 reads CASSSDRGTEQFF.

The CDR3 region is CSARGRGAGNTEAFF. The rearrangement links TRBV20-1 to TRBJ1-1; TCRdb's D call, TRBD1, is unchecked because there is no DNA. CDR1 is DFQATT, CDR2 SNEGSKA, per germline (reference sequence). The CDR3 contains 15 residues.

The gene calls are TRBV27 and TRBJ2-6. CDR1 and CDR2 (germline): MNHEY, SMNVEV (reference sequence). The CDR3 has 16 amino acids. CDR3 residues: CASRSIPFSGANVLTF.

V gene TRBV11-3 combines with J gene TRBJ2-3; the TCRdb call, TRBD1, lacks DNA for checking. The CDR3 has 14 residues. Germline CDR1 SGHNT, CDR2 YENEEA. The chain's CDR3 is CASSKGITTDTQYF.

This rearrangement joins TRBV27 to TRBJ1-2; TCRdb's D call, TRBD1, is unchecked because there is no DNA. Germline-derived CDR1 and CDR2 are MNHEY and SMNVEV (reference sequence). The CDR3 has 16 residues. The CDR3 loop reads CASSLNAGRGTYGYTF.

The V call is TRBV5-1, the J call TRBJ2-3; TCRdb's assignment of TRBD1 cannot be checked, as there is no DNA. Germline V lookup: CDR1 SGHRS, CDR2 YFSETQ. The CDR3 totals 17 residues. The CDR3 region is CASSLARQGSPTDTQYF.

V and J are TRBV3-1 and TRBJ1-2. Germline V gene data show CDR1 as LGHDT and CDR2 as YNNKEL (reference sequence). There are 13 residues in the CDR3. The CDR3 reads CASSQLGSYGYTF.

CDR3: CSPGPSSYNEQFF. The V gene is TRBV20-1, the J gene TRBJ2-1; with no DNA, the TCRdb D assignment of TRBD1 cannot be verified. The CDR3 sequence is 13 residues long. CDR1 is DFQATT and CDR2 is SNEGSKA in the germline V gene (reference sequence).

The V and J genes are TRBV2 and TRBJ1-1. CDR3 length equals 13 residues. Germline lookup yields CDR1 SNHLY and CDR2 FYNNEI. CDR3: CASSDYANTEAFF. The whole variable domain, remainder taken from reference TRBV2 and TRBJ1-1, is EPEVTQTPSHQVTQMGQEVILRCVPISNHLYFYWYRQILGQKVEFLVSFYNNEISEKSEIFDDQFSVERPDGSNFTLKIRSTKLEDSAMYFCASSDYANTEAFFGQGTRLTVV.

The genes are TRBV11-3 and TRBJ2-1; TCRdb reports TRBD1, a call that lacks DNA to check it against. This CDR3 is 11 amino acids long. CDR1 SGHNT and CDR2 YENEEA come from the germline V gene. The CDR3 loop reads CATTGFNEQFF. The whole variable domain, remainder taken from reference TRBV11-3 and TRBJ2-1, is EAGVVQSPRYKIIEKKQPVAFWCNPISGHNTLYWYLQNLGQGPELLIRYENEEAVDDSQLPKDRFSAERLKGVDSTLKIQPAELGDSAVYLCATTGFNEQFFGPGTRLTVL.

CDR3 sequence: CASSFLTSLFYNEQFF. This rearrangement joins TRBV6-5 to TRBJ2-1; checking the TCRdb D call of TRBD2 is not possible without DNA. Germline V gives CDR1 MNHEY, CDR2 SVGAGI. CDR3 length: 16 amino acids.

The chain has TRBV19 and TRBJ2-2; as DNA is missing, the TRBD1 call by TCRdb cannot be tested. The CDR3 is 14 amino acids. Per germline, CDR1 LNHDA and CDR2 SQIVND (reference sequence). CDR3 protein: CASMGGWNTGELFF.

The genes are TRBV12-3 or TRBV12-4 and TRBJ2-3; TCRdb calls TRBD2, which cannot be checked without DNA. The CDR3 is 16 residues long. Here the CDR3 reads CASSPRTEREKDTQYF.

The gene calls are TRBV5-1 and TRBJ1-4; TCRdb outputs TRBD1, but without DNA this stays unchecked. This CDR3 has 17 amino acids. Germline V lookup: CDR1 SGHRS, CDR2 YFSETQ. The CDR3 sequence: CASSPTFGTGWGEKLFF.

This chain links TRBV11-2 with TRBJ2-5; TCRdb lists TRBD1, though no DNA is available to test this call. CDR1 and CDR2 from the germline V gene are SGHAT and FQNNGV. This CDR3 region has 13 residues. CDR3 sequence reads: CASSGTGIETQYF.

This chain connects TRBV20-1 to TRBJ2-3; the TCRdb call, TRBD2, lacks DNA for checking. Germline V gene lookup returns CDR1 DFQATT and CDR2 SNEGSKA (reference sequence). This CDR3 has 16 amino acids. CDR3 protein: CSASRGVPTSTDTQYF.

This CDR3 is CASSRDRGDTGELFF. The J gene is TRBJ2-2, the V gene TRBV12-3 or TRBV12-4; TCRdb lists TRBD1, though no DNA is available to test this call. The CDR3 is 15 amino acids.

This chain joins TRBV3-1 and TRBJ2-5. The CDR3 runs 12 residues. The germline V gene has CDR1 LGHDT and CDR2 YNNKEL (reference sequence). The CDR3 sequence is CASSQITETQYF.

V gene TRBV10-3 combines with J gene TRBJ1-6; TCRdb's D gene call, TRBD1, goes unchecked for lack of DNA. Looked up from germline, CDR1 is ENHRY and CDR2 is SYGVKD. The length of the CDR3 is 14 residues. This chain's CDR3 is CAIRGTGDNSPLHF.